This TCR beta chain derives from a study of OX40 agonist ivuxolimab in advanced cancers. Germline V gene sequence: CDR1 SGHAT, CDR2 FQNNGV. This CDR3 has 11 residues. Trimming took 3 bases from V and 14 from J, leaving 12 bases between them. Data came from immunoSEQ multiplex PCR; TCRdb stores just in-frame clones and leaves some out. There are under 90,000 clones in the sample; around 87% occur only once, and less than 1% lies in the top ten. This chain connects TRBV11-2 to TRBJ2-3, with D unclear. Source: CD4+ or CD8+ T cells sorted from blood, taken in a trial of the OX40 agonist ivuxolimab. The receptor was isolated from an adult with an advanced solid tumor such as melanoma, head and neck, liver or kidney cancer. CDR3 in DNA: TGTGCCAGCAGCTTCGGGCCTTCCGGGTATTTT. Translating gives CASSFGPSGYF.